This T cell receptor beta chain was obtained from a study of CD8 T cells in Susac syndrome. The germline V gene encodes CDR1 LGHDT and CDR2 YNNKEL (reference sequence). CDR3 length: 14 amino acids. The V end was cut by 3 bases, the J end by 5 bases, with 13 bases between. Random hexamers were used to reverse transcribe an amount of 0.5 to 1 ug RNA. Coverage of TCR beta CDR3 amplification by immunoSEQ multiplex PCR extended to 54 Vbeta and 13 Jbeta. From the immunoSEQ multiplex PCR reads, TCRdb called clonotypes with MiXCR, one entry per CDR3 protein. The profile shows 150,000 or so distinct CDR3 sequences, 93% of them singletons.

The J gene is TRBJ1-1, the V gene TRBV3-1, with D possibly being TRBD1 (6 bases). The TCR sequence derives from a human donor in good health. Material for sequencing was CD4+ T cells from PBMCs. CDR3 nucleotide sequence: TGTGCCAGCAGCCAGCATTTGCAGGGGACTGAAGCTTTCTTT. Its translation is CASSQHLQGTEAFF.